Listed below are T cell receptor beta chains from one sample, sequenced in a study of control samples from healthy donors and cancer patients. Here immunoSEQ multiplex PCR was the method, and the copy in TCRdb shows in-frame clones only, minus some. Of more than 140,000 clones listed, less than 95% are singletons. The material sequenced was blood. The receptors come from a man younger than 35 in good health. The CDR3 runs from the conserved cysteine through the conserved F or W. The D gene is left open where the match is weak. Not every row has a clone size; where given, it reads once, few, many or a size class.

j_gene: TRBJ2-5
abundance: -
d_gene: -
v_gene: TRBV12-3/TRBV12-4
CDR3nt: TGTGCCAGCAGCCTAACTCAAGAGACCCAGTACTTC
CDR3aa: CASSLTQETQYF

j_gene: TRBJ1-1
abundance: -
d_gene: TRBD1
v_gene: TRBV3-1/TRBV3-2
CDR3nt: TGTGCCAGCAGCCAAGAGACAGGGGTGAACACTGAAGCTTTCTTT
CDR3aa: CASSQETGVNTEAFF

j_gene: TRBJ2-7
abundance: -
d_gene: TRBD1
v_gene: TRBV6-1
CDR3nt: TGTGCCAGCAGTGATAGGACAGGGGGGATCTCCTACGAGCAGTACTTC
CDR3aa: CASSDRTGGISYEQYF

j_gene: TRBJ2-7
abundance: -
d_gene: TRBD1
v_gene: TRBV5-1
CDR3nt: TGCGCCAGCAGCAGGGGACAGGGGGATGACGAGCAGTACTTC
CDR3aa: CASSRGQGDDEQYF

j_gene: TRBJ1-1
abundance: once
d_gene: TRBD1
v_gene: TRBV27
CDR3nt: TGTGCCAGCAGTTACAGGGGGCGCGACACTGAAGCTTTCTTT
CDR3aa: CASSYRGRDTEAFF

j_gene: TRBJ1-2
abundance: -
d_gene: TRBD1
v_gene: TRBV18
CDR3nt: TGTGCCAGCTCACCACCCAGGACAGGGGGGAAGTACGGCTACACCTTC
CDR3aa: CASSPPRTGGKYGYTF

j_gene: TRBJ1-5
abundance: -
d_gene: -
v_gene: TRBV5-6
CDR3nt: TGTGCCAGCAGCTTGACAGGGTATAGCAATCAGCCCCAGCATTTT
CDR3aa: CASSLTGYSNQPQHF

j_gene: TRBJ1-3
abundance: -
d_gene: -
v_gene: TRBV13
CDR3nt: TGTGCCAGCAGCTTTTCGGACTACTCTGGAAACACCATATATTTT
CDR3aa: CASSFSDYSGNTIYF

j_gene: TRBJ1-3
abundance: -
d_gene: -
v_gene: TRBV9
CDR3nt: TGTGCCAGCAGCGTAGCTCAGGGTACTGGAAACACCATATATTTT
CDR3aa: CASSVAQGTGNTIYF

j_gene: TRBJ2-1
abundance: -
d_gene: -
v_gene: TRBV7-8
CDR3nt: TGTGCCAGCAGCCCAGGTCAGTATTACGGTCGCTCCTACAATGAGCAGTTCTTC
CDR3aa: CASSPGQYYGRSYNEQFF

j_gene: TRBJ1-1
abundance: -
d_gene: -
v_gene: TRBV19
CDR3nt: TGTGCCAGTAGTGACCGGACTGAAGCTTTCTTT
CDR3aa: CASSDRTEAFF

j_gene: TRBJ2-5
abundance: once
d_gene: -
v_gene: TRBV5-1
CDR3nt: TGCGCCAGCAGCTTCAGTCGTACCCCAGAGACCCAGTACTTC
CDR3aa: CASSFSRTPETQYF

j_gene: TRBJ1-2
abundance: -
d_gene: TRBD1
v_gene: TRBV19
CDR3nt: TGTGCCAGTAGTTTTGTAGGGGGCGGCTACACCTTC
CDR3aa: CASSFVGGGYTF

j_gene: TRBJ2-5
abundance: -
d_gene: TRBD1
v_gene: TRBV7-2
CDR3nt: TGTGCCAGCAGCTTAGATTTCGGGACAGGGGGCTTAGAGACCCAGTACTTC
CDR3aa: CASSLDFGTGGLETQYF

j_gene: TRBJ2-2
abundance: -
d_gene: -
v_gene: TRBV7-3
CDR3nt: TGTGCCAGCAGCTTAGGACAGCAACAGGTGACCGGGGAGCTGTTTTTT
CDR3aa: CASSLGQQQVTGELFF

j_gene: TRBJ2-2
abundance: -
d_gene: -
v_gene: TRBV30
CDR3nt: TGTGCCTGGAGTGAGCTCGGGGAGCTGTTTTTT
CDR3aa: CAWSELGELFF

j_gene: TRBJ2-4
abundance: once
d_gene: TRBD2
v_gene: TRBV3-1/TRBV3-2
CDR3nt: TGTGCCAGCAGCTTCAGTCCCCTAGCGGGGGGGCCAGCAGCCAAAAACATTCAGTACTTC
CDR3aa: CASSFSPLAGGPAAKNIQYF

j_gene: TRBJ2-1
abundance: -
d_gene: TRBD1
v_gene: TRBV27
CDR3nt: TGTGCCAGCAGTTTCCCCGGACAGGGTCCCTACAATGAGCAGTTCTTC
CDR3aa: CASSFPGQGPYNEQFF

j_gene: TRBJ2-3
abundance: -
d_gene: TRBD2
v_gene: TRBV7-2
CDR3nt: TGTGCCAGCAGCTTAATGGGCATTGCTAGCGGGGGAGGAGATACGCAGTATTTT
CDR3aa: CASSLMGIASGGGDTQYF

j_gene: TRBJ2-5
abundance: -
d_gene: -
v_gene: TRBV4-1
CDR3nt: TGCGCCAGCAGCCGGGACCTCCAAGAGACCCAGTACTTC
CDR3aa: CASSRDLQETQYF

j_gene: TRBJ1-2
abundance: -
d_gene: TRBD1
v_gene: TRBV19
CDR3nt: TGTGCCAGTGTGGGACAGGGTTCCGGCTACACCTTC
CDR3aa: CASVGQGSGYTF

j_gene: TRBJ2-3
abundance: -
d_gene: -
v_gene: TRBV7-9
CDR3nt: TGTGCCAGCAGCTTATGGGCAGATGAACTTGGCACAGATACGCAGTATTTT
CDR3aa: CASSLWADELGTDTQYF